This is a list of T cell receptor beta chains from one sample in a study of Graves' ophthalmopathy and Graves' hyperthyroidism. Via MiXCR, TCRdb re-called the multiplex PCR reads, giving one row per CDR3 protein. In the table there are more than 1,000,000 distinct CDR3 sequences, about 38% of which are singletons. Input material: peripheral blood or thyroid tissue (not recorded which). The receptors stem from an adult man with Graves' hyperthyroidism. The CDR3 runs from the conserved cysteine through the conserved F or W. A D gene is named only where the DNA matches it firmly. Where a row states a size, it is once, few, many or the class of an expanded clone; other rows omit it.

TRBV12-3/TRBV12-4	.	TRBJ1-4	.	CASSDSPATATNEKLFF	TGTGCCAGCAGCGACTCCCCCGCGACAGCAACTAATGAAAAACTGTTTTTT
TRBV10-3	.	TRBJ1-1	TRBD1	CAIRERDRRTEAFF	TGTGCCATCAGGGAGCGGGACAGGCGAACTGAAGCTTTCTTT
TRBV7-2	.	TRBJ2-7	TRBD1	CASSTRDRGPRGEQYF	TGTGCCAGTAGTACCCGGGACAGGGGACCCAGGGGCGAGCAGTACTTC
TRBV28	.	TRBJ1-1	.	CASSSSTPQNTEAFF	TGTGCCAGCAGTTCCTCCACACCCCAGAACACTGAAGCTTTCTTT
TRBV2	.	TRBJ2-2	TRBD2	CASVGTTYTGELFF	TGTGCCAGCGTTGGGACTACCTACACCGGGGAGCTGTTTTTT
TRBV10-3	.	TRBJ2-5	.	CTISVQGSGETQYF	TGTACCATCAGTGTCCAGGGGTCCGGGGAGACCCAGTACTTC
TRBV25-1	.	TRBJ2-2	TRBD1	CASSQDHRGPSNTGELFF	TGCGCCAGCAGCCAAGATCACAGGGGGCCCTCGAACACCGGGGAGCTGTTTTTT
TRBV3-1	.	TRBJ2-2	.	CASSPREGRSGELFF	TGTGCCAGCAGTCCCCGGGAAGGGAGGTCCGGGGAGCTGTTTTTT
TRBV10-3	.	TRBJ1-2	TRBD1	CATPEDRGVGYTF	TGTGCCACCCCTGAGGACAGGGGAGTCGGCTACACCTTC
TRBV10-3	many	TRBJ1-2	.	CAISDPTLYGYTF	TGTGCCATCAGTGACCCGACACTTTATGGCTACACCTTC
TRBV11-2	.	TRBJ2-1	TRBD1	CASSLRGQLYNEQFF	TGTGCCAGCAGCCTCAGGGGACAGCTCTACAATGAGCAGTTCTTC
TRBV12-3/TRBV12-4	few	TRBJ2-2	.	CASGEDSSDGELFF	TGTGCTAGTGGTGAGGACAGCTCGGACGGGGAGCTGTTTTTT
TRBV7-2	once	TRBJ2-7	.	CASSLGPVGAIQYF	TGTGCCAGCAGCTTAGGACCCGTTGGGGCAATCCAGTACTTC
TRBV10-2	.	TRBJ1-2	.	CASSYSTPAENYGYTF	TGTGCCAGCAGTTACTCGACCCCCGCGGAAAACTATGGCTACACCTTC
TRBV19	.	TRBJ2-2	.	CASKFGTVGELFF	TGTGCCAGTAAATTCGGGACCGTCGGGGAGCTGTTTTTT
TRBV7-8	many	TRBJ1-5	.	CASSLRPVEEQPQHF	TGTGCCAGCAGCTTACGCCCGGTTGAGGAGCAGCCCCAGCATTTT
TRBV4-3	.	TRBJ1-6	.	CASSQGPGPSYNSPLHF	TGCGCCAGCAGCCAAGGACCGGGCCCAAGTTATAATTCACCCCTCCACTTT
TRBV20-1	few	TRBJ2-6	TRBD2	CSGRGGLSGANVLTF	TGCAGTGGTCGGGGGGGCCTCTCTGGGGCCAACGTCCTGACTTTC
TRBV3-1	many	TRBJ1-6	.	CASSLKGASPLHF	TGTGCCAGCAGCCTCAAAGGGGCTTCACCCCTCCACTTT
TRBV4-1	many	TRBJ2-7	TRBD1	CASSQEQLGQDYEQYF	TGCGCCAGCAGCCAAGAGCAGTTGGGACAGGACTACGAGCAGTACTTC
TRBV3-1	many	TRBJ2-5	.	CASSQEGTAQETQYF	TGTGCCAGCAGCCAAGAGGGGACGGCCCAAGAGACCCAGTACTTC
TRBV5-1	many	TRBJ1-2	.	CASSSGMGNLYGYTF	TGCGCCAGCAGCTCTGGGATGGGGAACCTCTATGGCTACACCTTC
TRBV19	.	TRBJ1-5	.	CASSRIGQSAQHF	TGTGCCAGTAGTAGGATAGGGCAATCAGCCCAGCATTTT
TRBV28	few	TRBJ2-7	.	CAISDTLSFEQYF	TGTGCCATATCCGACACCTTATCTTTCGAGCAGTACTTC
TRBV7-8	.	TRBJ2-5	TRBD2	CASSPGLAGGKQETQYF	TGTGCCAGCAGCCCAGGACTAGCGGGGGGGAAACAAGAGACCCAGTACTTC
TRBV19	few	TRBJ2-2	TRBD2	CASSIRTSGAPGELFF	TGTGCCAGTAGTATACGGACTAGCGGGGCGCCCGGGGAGCTGTTTTTT
TRBV2	.	TRBJ2-3	.	CASRAARTDTQYF	TGTGCCAGCAGGGCGGCACGCACAGATACGCAGTATTTT
TRBV19	.	TRBJ2-2	.	CASSIARQFPNTGELFF	TGTGCCAGTAGTATAGCCCGACAGTTTCCGAACACCGGGGAGCTGTTTTTT